The entry that follows covers one T cell receptor beta chain sequence. This entry belongs to a study of blood T cells in healthy people across ages. V dropped 4 bases and J dropped 7 bases, with 11 bases sitting between them. This CDR3 region has 13 residues. It was with a sample-barcoded 5' primer and a J-beta primer mix that a second PCR of about 6 to 12 cycles was run. Each CDR3 protein gets one entry after TCRdb re-called the 5' RACE reads with MiXCR. The sample holds 1.8 million or so distinct CDR3 sequences, about two fifths seen once. For every donor, a draw yielded around 10 milliliters of peripheral blood. They isolated at least 6 million PBMCs from each sample.

The sequenced sample was blood. V is TRBV12-3 or TRBV12-4 and J is TRBJ1-5; a possible D gene is TRBD1 (5 bases). The source is a human donor in good health. The CDR3 sequence is CASSSTVKQPQHF. CDR3 DNA sequence: TGTGCCAGCAGTTCGACAGTAAAACAGCCCCAGCATTTT.